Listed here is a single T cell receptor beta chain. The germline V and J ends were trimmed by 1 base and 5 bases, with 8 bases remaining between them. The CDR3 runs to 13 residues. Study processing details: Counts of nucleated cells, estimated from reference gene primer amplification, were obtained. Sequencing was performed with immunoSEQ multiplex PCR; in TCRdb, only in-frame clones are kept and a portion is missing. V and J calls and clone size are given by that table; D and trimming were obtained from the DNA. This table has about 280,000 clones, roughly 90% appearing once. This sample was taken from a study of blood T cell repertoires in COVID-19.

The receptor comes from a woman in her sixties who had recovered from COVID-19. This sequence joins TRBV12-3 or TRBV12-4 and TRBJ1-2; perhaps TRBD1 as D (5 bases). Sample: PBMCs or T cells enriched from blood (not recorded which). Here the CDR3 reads CASSLGQKYGYTF. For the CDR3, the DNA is TGTGCCAGCAGTTTAGGACAGAAATATGGCTACACCTTC.